This T cell receptor (beta chain) came from a study of cytomegalovirus exposure and HLA in healthy donors. The study ran its PCR with 60 Vbeta and 13 Jbeta primers. The assay was immunoSEQ multiplex PCR, and TCRdb's table has in-frame clones only and misses some. This table has 240,000 or so clones, over 80% appearing once. The CDR3 totals 16 residues. J lost 3 bases, V lost 3 bases, and 4 bases had no gene match. Germline CDR1 and CDR2: GTSNPN and SVGIG (reference sequence). This TCR derives from a woman between 40 and 55 years old in good health and CMV-seropositive. The chain couples TRBV30 to TRBJ2-5; TRBD2 aligns across 16 bases. Sequencing was performed on PBMCs. The CDR3 nucleotides are TGTGCCTGGAGGGCGGGACTAGCGGGAGGGGAAGAGACCCAGTACTTC. This codes for CAWRAGLAGGEETQYF.